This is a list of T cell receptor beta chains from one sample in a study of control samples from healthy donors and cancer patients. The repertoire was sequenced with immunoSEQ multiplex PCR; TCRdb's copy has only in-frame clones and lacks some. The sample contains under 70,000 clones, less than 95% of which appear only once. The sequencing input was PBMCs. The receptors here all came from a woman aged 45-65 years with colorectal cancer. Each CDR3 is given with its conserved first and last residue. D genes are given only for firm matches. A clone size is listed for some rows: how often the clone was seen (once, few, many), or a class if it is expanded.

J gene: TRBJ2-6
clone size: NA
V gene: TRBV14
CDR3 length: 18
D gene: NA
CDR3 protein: CASSSPPGRPSGANVLTF
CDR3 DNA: TGTGCCAGCAGCTCTCCCCCGGGACGCCCCTCTGGGGCCAACGTCCTGACTTTC

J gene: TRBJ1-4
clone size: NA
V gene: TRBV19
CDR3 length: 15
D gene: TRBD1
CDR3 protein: CASSMGQGAEEKLFF
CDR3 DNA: TGTGCCAGTAGTATGGGACAGGGGGCCGAAGAAAAACTGTTTTTT

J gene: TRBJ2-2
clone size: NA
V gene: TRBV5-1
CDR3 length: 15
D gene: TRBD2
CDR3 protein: CASSWTSGVTGELFF
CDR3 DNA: TGCGCCAGCAGCTGGACTAGCGGGGTCACCGGGGAGCTGTTTTTT

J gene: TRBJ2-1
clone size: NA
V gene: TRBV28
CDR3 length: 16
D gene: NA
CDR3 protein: CASTTMTGSSYNEQFF
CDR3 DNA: TGTGCCAGCACCACGATGACAGGCAGCTCCTACAATGAGCAGTTCTTC

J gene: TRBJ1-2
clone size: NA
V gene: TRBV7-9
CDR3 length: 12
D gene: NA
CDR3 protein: CASSLAQFGYTF
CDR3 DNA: TGTGCCAGCAGCTTAGCGCAATTTGGCTACACCTTC

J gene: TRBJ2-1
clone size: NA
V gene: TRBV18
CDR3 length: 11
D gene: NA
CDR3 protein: CASREQVPEFF
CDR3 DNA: TGTGCCAGCCGGGAACAGGTCCCTGAGTTCTTC

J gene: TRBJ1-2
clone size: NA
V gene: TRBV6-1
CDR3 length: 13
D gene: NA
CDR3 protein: CASRPHTNYGYTF
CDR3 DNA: TGTGCCAGCAGACCCCACACCAACTATGGCTACACCTTC

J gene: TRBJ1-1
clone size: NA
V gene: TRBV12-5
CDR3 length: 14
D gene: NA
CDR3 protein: CASGPPGLNTEAFF
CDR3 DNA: TGTGCTAGTGGTCCCCCCGGACTGAACACTGAAGCTTTCTTT

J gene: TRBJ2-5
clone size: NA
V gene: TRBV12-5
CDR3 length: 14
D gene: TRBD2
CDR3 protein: CASGASGGTETQYF
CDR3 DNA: TGTGCTAGTGGGGCTAGCGGGGGGACGGAGACCCAGTACTTC

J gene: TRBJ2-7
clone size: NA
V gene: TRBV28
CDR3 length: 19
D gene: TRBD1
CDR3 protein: CASTSDFSGGQDSSYEQYF
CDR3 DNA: TGTGCCAGCACCTCCGACTTTTCAGGGGGACAGGACAGCTCCTACGAGCAGTACTTC

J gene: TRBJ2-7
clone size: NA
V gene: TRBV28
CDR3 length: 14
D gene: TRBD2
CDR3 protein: CASSLQRGPYEQYF
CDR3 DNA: TGTGCCAGCAGTTTACAGCGGGGCCCCTACGAGCAGTACTTC

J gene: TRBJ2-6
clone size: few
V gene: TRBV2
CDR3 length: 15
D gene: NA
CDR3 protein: CASSERGYGANVLTF
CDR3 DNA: TGTGCCAGCAGTGAACGAGGGTACGGGGCCAACGTCCTGACTTTC

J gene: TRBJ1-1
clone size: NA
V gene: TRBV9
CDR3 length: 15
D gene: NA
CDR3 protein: CASSVDSGSNTEAFF
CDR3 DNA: TGTGCCAGCAGCGTAGACTCTGGATCGAACACTGAAGCTTTCTTT

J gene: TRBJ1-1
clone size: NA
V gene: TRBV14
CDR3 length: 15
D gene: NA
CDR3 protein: CASSQSDRGYTEAFF
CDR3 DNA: TGTGCCAGCAGCCAATCTGATCGGGGCTACACTGAAGCTTTCTTT

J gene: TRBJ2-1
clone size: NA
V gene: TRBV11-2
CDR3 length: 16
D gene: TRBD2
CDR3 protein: CASSPGLAETNNEQFF
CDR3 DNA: TGTGCCAGCAGCCCGGGACTAGCGGAAACCAACAATGAGCAGTTCTTC

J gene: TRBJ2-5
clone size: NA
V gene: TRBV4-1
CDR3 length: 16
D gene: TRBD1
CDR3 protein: CASSQEGRGLIETQYF
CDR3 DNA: TGCGCCAGCAGCCAAGAGGGCAGGGGGCTGATAGAGACCCAGTACTTC

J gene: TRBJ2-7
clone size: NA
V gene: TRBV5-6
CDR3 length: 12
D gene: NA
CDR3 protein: CASSFGSYEQYF
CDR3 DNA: TGTGCCAGCAGCTTCGGGAGTTACGAGCAGTACTTC

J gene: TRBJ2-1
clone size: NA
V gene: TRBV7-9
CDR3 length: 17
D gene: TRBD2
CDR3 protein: CASSPTGGLAGAREQFF
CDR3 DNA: TGTGCCAGCAGCCCCACAGGGGGACTAGCGGGAGCTCGTGAGCAGTTCTTC

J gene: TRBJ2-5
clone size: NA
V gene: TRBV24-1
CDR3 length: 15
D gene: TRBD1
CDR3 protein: CATSPGGGGRETQYF
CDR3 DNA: TGTGCCACCAGTCCAGGGGGCGGAGGGCGAGAGACCCAGTACTTC

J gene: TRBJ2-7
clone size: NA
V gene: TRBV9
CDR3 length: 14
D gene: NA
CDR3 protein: CASSVDISAYEQYF
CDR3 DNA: TGTGCCAGCAGCGTAGATATTAGCGCCTACGAGCAGTACTTC

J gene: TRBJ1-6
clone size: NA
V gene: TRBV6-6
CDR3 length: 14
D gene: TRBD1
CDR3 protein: CASRIDRGNSPLHF
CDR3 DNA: TGTGCCAGCAGGATTGACAGGGGTAATTCACCCCTCCACTTT

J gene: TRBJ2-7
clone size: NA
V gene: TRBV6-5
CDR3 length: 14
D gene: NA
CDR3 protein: CASSYAPSSYEQYF
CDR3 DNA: TGTGCCAGCAGTTACGCCCCGAGCTCCTACGAGCAGTACTTC

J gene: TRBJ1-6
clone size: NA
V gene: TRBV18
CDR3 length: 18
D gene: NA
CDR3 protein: CASSPGGRRAFYNSPLHF
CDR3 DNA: TGTGCCAGCTCACCCGGGGGAAGGAGGGCATTCTATAATTCACCCCTCCACTTT

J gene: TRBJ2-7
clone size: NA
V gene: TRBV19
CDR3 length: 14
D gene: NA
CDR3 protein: CASSIGVRAYEQYF
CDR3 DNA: TGTGCCAGTAGTATAGGGGTCCGAGCCTACGAGCAGTACTTC

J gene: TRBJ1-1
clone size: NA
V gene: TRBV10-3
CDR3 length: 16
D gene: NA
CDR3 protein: CAISPGSRGRNTEAFF
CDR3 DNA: TGTGCCATCAGTCCAGGGAGTAGGGGACGGAACACTGAAGCTTTCTTT

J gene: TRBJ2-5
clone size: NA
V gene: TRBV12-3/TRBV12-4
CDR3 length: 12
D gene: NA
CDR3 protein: CASSLWGETQYF
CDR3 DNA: TGTGCCAGCAGTTTATGGGGGGAGACCCAGTACTTC

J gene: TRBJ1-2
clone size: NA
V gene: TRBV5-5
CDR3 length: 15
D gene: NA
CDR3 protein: CASSLASTIVEFYTF
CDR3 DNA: TGTGCCAGCAGCTTGGCCTCGACGATTGTTGAGTTCTACACCTTC

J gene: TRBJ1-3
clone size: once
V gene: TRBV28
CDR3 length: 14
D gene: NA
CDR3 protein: CASRIGEFGNTIYF
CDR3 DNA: TGTGCCAGCAGGATAGGGGAGTTCGGAAACACCATATATTTT

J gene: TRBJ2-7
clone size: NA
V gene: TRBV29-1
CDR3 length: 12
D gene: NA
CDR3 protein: CSVTWGRYEQYF
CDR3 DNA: TGCAGCGTAACCTGGGGGCGGTACGAGCAGTACTTC

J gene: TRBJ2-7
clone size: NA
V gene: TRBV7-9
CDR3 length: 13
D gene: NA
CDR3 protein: CASSLGQVDEQYF
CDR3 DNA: TGTGCCAGCAGCTTAGGCCAGGTAGACGAGCAGTACTTC

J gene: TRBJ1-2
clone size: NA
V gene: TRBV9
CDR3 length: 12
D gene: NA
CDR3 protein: CASSLPRDGYTF
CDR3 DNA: TGTGCCAGCAGCTTACCGAGGGATGGCTACACCTTC

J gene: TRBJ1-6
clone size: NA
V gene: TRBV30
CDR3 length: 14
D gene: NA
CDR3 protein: CAWSVGARNSPLHF
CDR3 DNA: TGTGCCTGGAGTGTAGGCGCTAGGAATTCACCCCTCCACTTT

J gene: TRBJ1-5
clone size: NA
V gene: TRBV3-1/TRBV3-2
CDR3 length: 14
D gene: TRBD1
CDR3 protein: CASSLTGGNQPQHF
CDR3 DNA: TGTGCCAGCAGCCTTACAGGGGGTAATCAGCCCCAGCATTTT

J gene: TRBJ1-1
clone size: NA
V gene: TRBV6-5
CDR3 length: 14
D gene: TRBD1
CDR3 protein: CASSRTGMNTEAFF
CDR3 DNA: TGTGCCAGCAGTCGGACAGGTATGAACACTGAAGCTTTCTTT

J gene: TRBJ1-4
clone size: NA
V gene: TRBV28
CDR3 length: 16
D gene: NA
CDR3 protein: CASRPGGGSGYEKLFF
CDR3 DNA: TGTGCCAGCAGGCCCGGGGGGGGGTCAGGTTACGAAAAACTGTTTTTT

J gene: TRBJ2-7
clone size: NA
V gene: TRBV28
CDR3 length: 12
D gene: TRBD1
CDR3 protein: CASSTPTDREYF
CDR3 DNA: TGTGCCAGCAGTACCCCTACGGACAGGGAGTACTTC

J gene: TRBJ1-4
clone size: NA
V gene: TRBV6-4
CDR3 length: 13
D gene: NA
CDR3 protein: CASGGGKREKLFF
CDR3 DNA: TGTGCCAGCGGAGGAGGGAAGAGAGAAAAACTGTTTTTT

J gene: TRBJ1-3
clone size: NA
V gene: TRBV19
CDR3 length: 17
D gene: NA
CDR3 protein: CASSMERVGLMGNTIYF
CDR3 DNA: TGTGCCAGTAGTATGGAAAGGGTTGGTTTGATGGGAAACACCATATATTTT

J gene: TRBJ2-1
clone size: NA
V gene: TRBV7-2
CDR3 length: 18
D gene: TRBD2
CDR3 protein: CASSLGTSGRSHYNEQFF
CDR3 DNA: TGTGCCAGCAGCCTAGGGACTAGCGGGAGGTCTCACTACAATGAGCAGTTCTTC

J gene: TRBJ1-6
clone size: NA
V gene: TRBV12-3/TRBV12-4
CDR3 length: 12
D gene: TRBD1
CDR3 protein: CASSPGGSTLHF
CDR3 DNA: TGTGCCAGCAGCCCAGGGGGCAGCACCCTCCACTTT

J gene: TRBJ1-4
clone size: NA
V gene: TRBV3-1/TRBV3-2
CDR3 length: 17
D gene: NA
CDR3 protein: CASSTLPPRTGSEKLFF
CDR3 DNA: TGTGCCAGCAGCACCTTACCCCCCCGGACCGGCAGTGAAAAACTGTTTTTT

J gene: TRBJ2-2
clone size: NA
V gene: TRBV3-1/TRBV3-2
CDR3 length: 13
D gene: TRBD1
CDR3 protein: CASSRQGAVELFF
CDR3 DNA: TGTGCCAGCAGCCGACAGGGGGCCGTGGAGCTGTTTTTT

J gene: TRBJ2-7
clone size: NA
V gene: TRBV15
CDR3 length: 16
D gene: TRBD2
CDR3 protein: CATSPPEASGAYEQYF
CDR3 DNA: TGTGCCACCAGCCCCCCCGAGGCTAGCGGGGCCTACGAGCAGTACTTC

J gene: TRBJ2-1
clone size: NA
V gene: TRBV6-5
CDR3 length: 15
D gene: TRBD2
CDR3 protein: CASRGLAGAYNEQFF
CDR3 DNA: TGTGCCAGCAGGGGACTAGCGGGAGCCTACAATGAGCAGTTCTTC

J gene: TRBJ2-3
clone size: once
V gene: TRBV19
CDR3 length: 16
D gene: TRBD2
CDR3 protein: CASSPQTSGSADTQYF
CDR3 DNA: TGTGCCAGTAGTCCCCAGACTAGCGGGAGCGCAGATACGCAGTATTTT